This TCR beta chain was profiled in a study of blood T cell repertoires in COVID-19. About the study: Samples came from the United States, Italy and Spain, spanning acute and convalescent COVID-19.

The CDR3 is made up of 12 amino acids. V gave up 6 bases and J gave up 8 bases; unmatched junction bases: 7. Per germline, CDR1 SQVTM and CDR2 ANQGSEA. Assay: immunoSEQ multiplex PCR; the TCRdb copy retains only in-frame clones and omits some. Among fewer than 150,000 clones, over 80% were seen once, and the ten largest hold 11%. This clonotype was obtained from a woman of 80 years or more with acute or convalescent COVID-19. The chain links TRBV29-1 to TRBJ1-2, with TRBD1 matching over 9 bases. Material for sequencing was peripheral blood. CDR3 protein: CSVLGDRDGYTF. The CDR3 coding sequence is TGCAGCGTCCTGGGGGACAGGGACGGCTACACCTTC.